This T cell receptor beta chain was recovered during a study of identical twins. TCRdb called the 5' RACE reads again in MiXCR, with one record for every CDR3 protein. The repertoire holds about 470,000 distinct CDR3 sequences, approximately 24% seen once, with 2.9% in the top ten. The donors were all healthy and Caucasian. V lost 6 bases to trimming and J lost 3 bases; unmatched junction nucleotides: 5. Per the germline V gene, CDR1 is MNHEY and CDR2 is SVGEGT. CDR3 length: 13 amino acids. Separately, the same data were catalogued under a study of T cells expressing NK-cell markers. That paper notes: Underlying the TCR beta repertoires were sorted CD3+CD56+NKG2C+, CD3+CD56+NKG2C- and CD3+CD56-NKG2C+ T cells. Seven of eight sequenced donors tested HCMV-seropositive; one tested seronegative. Of CD8+ T cells, roughly 1.0-7.0% belonged to dominant NKG2C+ clonotypes in six donors.

This chain connects TRBV6-2 or TRBV6-3 to TRBJ2-7, with 7 positions matching TRBD2. Sample: CD4+ T cells sorted from blood. This receptor was obtained from a woman between 18 and 30 years old in good health. Here the CDR3 DNA reads TGTGCCAGCAGGGTAGCGGGCCGCTACGAGCAGTACTTC. Protein: CASRVAGRYEQYF.